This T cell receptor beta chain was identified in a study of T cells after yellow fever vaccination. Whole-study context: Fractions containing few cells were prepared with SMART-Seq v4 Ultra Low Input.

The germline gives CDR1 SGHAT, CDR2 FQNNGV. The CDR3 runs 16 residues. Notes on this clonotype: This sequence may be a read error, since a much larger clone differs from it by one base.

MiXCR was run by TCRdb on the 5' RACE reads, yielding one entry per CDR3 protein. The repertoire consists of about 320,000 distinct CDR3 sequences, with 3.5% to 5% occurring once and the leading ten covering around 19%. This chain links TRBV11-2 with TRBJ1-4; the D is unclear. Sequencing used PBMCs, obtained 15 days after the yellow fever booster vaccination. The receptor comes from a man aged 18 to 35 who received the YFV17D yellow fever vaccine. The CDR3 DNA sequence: TGTGCCAGCAGCTCTTCGGACGCGGTAGCTAATGAAGAACTGTTTTTT. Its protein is CASSSSDAVANEELFF. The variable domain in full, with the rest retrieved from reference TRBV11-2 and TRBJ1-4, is EAGVAQSPRYKIIEKRQSVAFWCNPISGHATLYWYQQILGQGPKLLIQFQNNGVVDDSQLPKDRFSAERLKGVDSTLKIQPAKLEDSAVYLCASSSSDAVANEELFFGSGTQLSVL.